This T cell receptor beta chain was documented in a study of CD8+CD57+ T cells in acquired aplastic anemia. Study as a whole: Each DNA sample taken from sorted CD4+ and CD8+ cells came to approximately 3.3 ug on average.

Study results and limitations: Patients and controls were not found to differ significantly in CD8+ Simpson's diversity.

CDR1 is WNHNN and CDR2 is SYGVQD in the germline V gene (reference sequence). The CDR3 consists of 14 residues. The ends were cut back, 3 bases at V and 4 bases at J, with 13 bases in the middle. This clonotype occurred once. Its cognate antigen is unknown. The TCR beta profiling, which covered VDJ combination and CDR3 sequence, was carried out using genomic DNA as the template. TCRdb re-called the reads with MiXCR, one entry per CDR3 protein. The top ten hold about 32% of the sample, which has about 110,000 distinct CDR3 sequences, 40% to 65% seen once. The sequencing sample was made of sorted CD4+, CD8+, or CD8+CD57+ T cells (not recorded which) from PBMCs. This chain links TRBV10-1 with TRBJ2-7, with D uncertain. The origin of this receptor is a human donor in good health, serving as a control. The CDR3 protein is CASSDGVSPYEQYF. Written as DNA, the CDR3 is TGCGCCAGCAGTGATGGGGTCTCCCCTTACGAGCAGTACTTC.